This T cell receptor (beta chain) was obtained from a study of blood T cell repertoires in COVID-19 (dated by TCRdb to between 2020 and 2021). For the wider study: Samples from collaborators originated in the United States, Italy and Spain and spanned both the acute and convalescent phases of COVID-19. The sample metadata nearly always contained a de-identified subject ID, COVID-19 status, age in years and sex. HLA class I and class II types, where available, came from metadata supplied by the sample provider rather than from assay-based typing. The prospective study material was composed of cDNA or gDNA derived from T cells, B-cell-depleted T cells, or PBMCs. A freely available public database, intended as a resource for researchers studying the immune response to SARS-CoV-2, is where the repertoires were released. Deeply sampled blood TCRbeta repertoires from subjects exposed to, actively infected with, or recovered from COVID-19 were included in the dataset. The samples were drawn from the first 160 participants of the ongoing ImmuneRACE study and from some 1,300 subjects provided by 6 global collaborators.

The immunoSEQ Assay, a bias-controlled multiplex PCR, was used to amplify TCRbeta CDR3 regions from genomic DNA. The paper's data handling went like this. Nucleated cell counts per sample were estimated from amplification of reference gene primers within the assay. To quantify the absolute abundance of each unique TCRbeta CDR3 rearrangement, sequence reads were collapsed and filtered. For each sample, productive Simpson clonality was calculated by taking the square root of Simpson's diversity index across productive rearrangements. TCRdb took this table from immuneACCESS and kept in-frame rearrangements with V and J called. Such tables lack part of the clones; where checked against another copy, unresolved V genes explain under half of the gap, and the rest is unexplained. V, J and clone size are those of that table, while D and trimming were read from the DNA. Counted in this sample were hundreds of thousands of clones; about 80% of them appeared once. Approximately 9.4% of the sample lies in the top ten.

The CDR3 goes from the cysteine to the phenylalanine over 13 residues. Just the 39-base CDR3 DNA is kept, in frame starting at base 1. According to the germline V gene (reference sequence), CDR1 reads MNHNY and CDR2 reads SVGAGI. Overall results and qualifications from the work: The quantity of clinical and demographic metadata differed by source and by participant and was supplied without curation.

Each collaborating institution followed its own protocols to collect whole blood in K2EDTA tubes. For TCRbeta analysis, collaborators shipped samples in one of three forms: frozen whole blood, isolated PBMCs, or DNA extracted from either of those sample types. Comments on this clone: Its target antigen remains unknown. The junction departs from germline at one end; a sequencing error may be responsible.

The sequenced sample consisted of peripheral blood. The clonotype originates from an elderly woman with acute or convalescent COVID-19. The chain employs TRBV6-6 and TRBJ1-6, with the D gene call left open. The CDR3: CASSYTDDSPLHF. The bases are TGTGCCAGCAGTTACACAGACGATTCTCCCCTCCACTTT.